A selection of T cell receptor beta chains follows, all from one sample in a study of blood T cell repertoires in COVID-19. Using immunoSEQ multiplex PCR, the repertoire was profiled, and TCRdb retains in-frame clones only, with some absent. The sample carries roughly 180,000 clones, 65% to 85% recorded once. The sequenced sample consisted of PBMCs or T cells enriched from blood (not recorded which). These receptors originate from a woman aged 40 to 50 with acute COVID-19. Each CDR3 is given with its conserved first and last residue. Each record gives: D gene, V gene, clone size, J gene, CDR3 DNA, CDR3 protein. D genes are given only for firm matches. The size of a clone is reported for some rows only, either as once, few or many, or as a class for expanded clones.

>TRBD1|TRBV6-4|.|TRBJ2-7
TGTGCCAGCGAGGACAGGGCCTTCCAGATTCACGAGCAGTACTTC
CASEDRAFQIHEQYF
>.|TRBV5-8|few|TRBJ2-3
TGTGCCAGCAGCTTCGAGATCGGGGGAAGGCCAGATACGCAGTATTTT
CASSFEIGGRPDTQYF
>TRBD1|TRBV27|once|TRBJ1-2
TGTGCCAGCAAACTCGGGACAGGCTATGGCTACACCTTC
CASKLGTGYGYTF
>.|TRBV13|.|TRBJ2-4
TGTGCCAGCAGCTCCAGGAAAAACATTCAGTACTTC
CASSSRKNIQYF
>TRBD2|TRBV2|.|TRBJ2-3
TGTGCCAGCAGTAGACTAGCGGGATCCACAGATACGCAGTATTTT
CASSRLAGSTDTQYF
>TRBD2|TRBV15|.|TRBJ2-1
TGTGCCACCAGCAGAGACCTAGCGGGAGGGGTCTTC
CATSRDLAGGVF
>.|TRBV6-5|.|TRBJ1-4
TGTGCCAGCAGTTACTCGGGCAGGGTGGATGAAAAACTGTTTTTT
CASSYSGRVDEKLFF
>.|TRBV9|.|TRBJ2-2
TGTGCCAGCAGCGGGAGGGTCGCCGGGGAGCTGTTTTTT
CASSGRVAGELFF
>.|TRBV7-3|.|TRBJ1-3
TGTGCCAGCAGCCCGGGATCCGGAAACACCATATATTTT
CASSPGSGNTIYF
>.|TRBV2|.|TRBJ1-2
TGTGCCAGCAGTGAAAGTCCCAGGATTGGGGCTGGCTACACCTTC
CASSESPRIGAGYTF
>.|TRBV5-8|.|TRBJ2-1
TGTGCCAGCAGCACGGGGACTCCCCGGGATCTTCGGGATGAGCAGTTCTTC
CASSTGTPRDLRDEQFF
>TRBD2|TRBV11-3|.|TRBJ2-1
TGTGCCAGCAGCTTAGGGGTGTCAGCGGGGGTGTTCAATGAGCAGTTCTTC
CASSLGVSAGVFNEQFF
>TRBD1|TRBV14|.|TRBJ2-7
TGTGCCAGCAGCCAGGATAGGACAGGGGTCTCCTACGAGCAGTACTTC
CASSQDRTGVSYEQYF
>TRBD2|TRBV7-9|.|TRBJ2-2
TGTGCCAGCAGCTTTCTAGCGGGAGACACCGGGGAGCTGTTTTTT
CASSFLAGDTGELFF
>.|TRBV12-3/TRBV12-4|.|TRBJ1-1
TGTGCCAGCAGCCGACAGGTTTACGGGGAAGCTTTCTTT
CASSRQVYGEAFF